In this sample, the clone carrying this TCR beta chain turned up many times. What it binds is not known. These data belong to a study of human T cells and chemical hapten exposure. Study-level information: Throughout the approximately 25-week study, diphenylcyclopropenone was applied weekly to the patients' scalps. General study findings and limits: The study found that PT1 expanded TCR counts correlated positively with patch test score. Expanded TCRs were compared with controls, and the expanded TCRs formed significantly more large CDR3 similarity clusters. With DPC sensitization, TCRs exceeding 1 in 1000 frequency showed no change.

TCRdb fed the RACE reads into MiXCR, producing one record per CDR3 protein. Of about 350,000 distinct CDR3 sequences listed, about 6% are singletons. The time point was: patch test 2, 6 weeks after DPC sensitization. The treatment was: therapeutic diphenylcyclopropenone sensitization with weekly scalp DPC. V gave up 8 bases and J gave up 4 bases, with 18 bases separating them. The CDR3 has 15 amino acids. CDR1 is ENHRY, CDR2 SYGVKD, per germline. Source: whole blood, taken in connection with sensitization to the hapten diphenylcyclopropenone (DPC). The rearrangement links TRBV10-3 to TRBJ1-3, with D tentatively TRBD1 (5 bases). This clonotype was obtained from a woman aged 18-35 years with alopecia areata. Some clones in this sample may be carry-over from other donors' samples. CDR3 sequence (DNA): TGTGCCATCGGCCCAGGGCAGAGGGTCGGAAACACCATATATTTT. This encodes CAIGPGQRVGNTIYF.